The TCR beta chain under discussion was sequenced for a study of T cell responses to AZD1222 COVID-19 vaccine. Germline trimming cut 6 bases from V and 5 bases from J; bases unmatched to any gene: 7. Germline CDR1 reads MNHEY; CDR2 reads SVGAGI. The CDR3 spans 15 residues. Whole-study findings and limits: Regions 160-218 and 743-854 held dominance among vaccine-associated CD4 TCRs, which spanned spike. Per reports, nearly half of all spike-specific TCRs target regions that are unmutated in variants. Clonal diversity was possibly underestimated, and white British individuals and females predominated among donors. Repertoires were obtained solely post-peak T cell response.

As to this clone: Its target is unknown.

TCRdb's copy holds only in-frame clones and misses some; the assay was immunoSEQ multiplex PCR. The data hold tens of thousands of clones, with less than 85% observed a single time. The material was peripheral blood, obtained 28 days after the second AZD1222 dose. The chain links TRBV6-5 to TRBJ2-1; 10 bases line up with TRBD2. The origin of this receptor is an adult who received the AZD1222 COVID-19 vaccine. The CDR3 protein is CASSRLAGIDNEQFF. The CDR3 DNA is TGTGCCAGCAGCCGACTAGCGGGTATCGACAATGAGCAGTTCTTC.